This TCR beta chain was obtained from a study of monozygotic twins with inflammatory bowel disease. Points from the study as a whole: Similarity of repertoires did not differ between concordant and discordant twins, possibly from limited power. Distinct T cell subtypes could not be told apart.

UMIs that had a 6-nucleotide sample barcode were put in using template switching. Amplification of TCRalpha and TCRbeta cDNA involved two nested PCRs that ran for approximately 16 and 10 cycles. Following a re-call of the 5' RACE reads, TCRdb has one entry per CDR3 protein and lacks DNA. The sample data list about 160,000 distinct CDR3 sequences. Worth noting for this clonotype: The antigen is not known.

CDR3 length: 15 residues. The germline gives CDR1 MDHEN, CDR2 SYDVKM. The sequence was collected from a human donor with ulcerative colitis or Crohn's disease, or a healthy co-twin of an affected twin (not recorded which). The chain has TRBV28 and TRBJ1-6; TCRdb names TRBD1, which stays unverified in the absence of DNA. Sequencing was carried out using blood. This chain's CDR3 is CASSRGTGYNSPLHF.